The present TCR beta chain was sequenced within a study of blood T cell repertoires in COVID-19. About the research overall: Samples of COVID-19 (acute and convalescent) were obtained from the United States, Italy and Spain. Sources were T cells, B-cell-depleted T cells, or PBMCs; the material itself was cDNA or gDNA.

With 3 bases clipped from V and 12 bases from J, the junction kept 8 bases outside the gene matches. Germline V gene lookup returns CDR1 SGHKS and CDR2 YYEKEE (reference sequence). The CDR3 covers 13 residues. Original methodology: From reference gene primer amplification, estimates of nucleated cell counts were derived. The method was immunoSEQ multiplex PCR; TCRdb's version includes in-frame clones alone and lacks a portion of them. V and J calls and clone size are as listed in that table; D and trimming were resolved from the DNA. The sample lists 150,000 to 200,000 clones, around 83% seen once, with roughly 2.9% in the top ten.

The rearrangement links TRBV5-5 to TRBJ2-1, with 8 nucleotides matching TRBD2. The sequence derives from a woman in her twenties or thirties with active or convalescent COVID-19. Sequencing was done on a sample of peripheral blood. CDR3 coding DNA: TGTGCCAGCAGCTCGGGACTAGTTCGAGTGCAGTTCTTC. Translated: CASSSGLVRVQFF.